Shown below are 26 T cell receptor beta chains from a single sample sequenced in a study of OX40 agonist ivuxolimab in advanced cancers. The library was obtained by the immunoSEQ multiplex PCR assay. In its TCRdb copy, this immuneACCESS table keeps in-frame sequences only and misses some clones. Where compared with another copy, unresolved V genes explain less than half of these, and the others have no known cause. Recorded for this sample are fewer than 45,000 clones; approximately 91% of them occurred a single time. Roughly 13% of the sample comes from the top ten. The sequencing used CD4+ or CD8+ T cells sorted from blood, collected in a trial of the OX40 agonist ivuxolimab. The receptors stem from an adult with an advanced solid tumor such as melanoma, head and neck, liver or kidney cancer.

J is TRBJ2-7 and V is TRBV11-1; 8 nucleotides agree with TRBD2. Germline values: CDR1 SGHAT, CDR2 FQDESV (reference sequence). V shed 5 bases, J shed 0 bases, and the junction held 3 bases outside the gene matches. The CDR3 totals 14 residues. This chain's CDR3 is CASSELADSYEQYF. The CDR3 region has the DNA TGTGCCAGCAGCGAACTAGCGGACTCCTACGAGCAGTACTTC.

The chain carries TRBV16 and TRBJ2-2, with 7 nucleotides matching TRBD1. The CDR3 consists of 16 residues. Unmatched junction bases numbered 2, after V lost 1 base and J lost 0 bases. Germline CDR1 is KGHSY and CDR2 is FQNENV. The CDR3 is CASSQYGTANTGELFF. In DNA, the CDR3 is TGTGCCAGCAGCCAATATGGGACAGCGAACACCGGGGAGCTGTTTTTT.

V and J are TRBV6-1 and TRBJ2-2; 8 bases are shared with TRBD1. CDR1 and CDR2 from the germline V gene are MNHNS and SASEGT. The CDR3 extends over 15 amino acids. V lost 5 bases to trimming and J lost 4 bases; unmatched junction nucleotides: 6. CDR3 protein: CASSLQGAGTGELFF. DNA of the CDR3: TGTGCCAGCAGTTTGCAGGGGGCCGGCACCGGGGAGCTGTTTTTT.

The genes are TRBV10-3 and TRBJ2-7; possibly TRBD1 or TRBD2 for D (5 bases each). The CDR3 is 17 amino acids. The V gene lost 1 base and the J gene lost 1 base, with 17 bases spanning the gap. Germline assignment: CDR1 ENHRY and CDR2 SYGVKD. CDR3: CAISEFIPGTESYEQYF. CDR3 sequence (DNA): TGTGCCATCAGTGAGTTTATACCCGGGACCGAGTCCTACGAGCAGTACTTC.

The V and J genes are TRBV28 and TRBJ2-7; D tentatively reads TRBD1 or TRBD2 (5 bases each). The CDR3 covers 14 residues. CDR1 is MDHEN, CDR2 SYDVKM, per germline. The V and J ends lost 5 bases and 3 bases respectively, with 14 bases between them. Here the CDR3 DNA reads TGTGCCAGCAGTCAGAGGGGTGTTGGCTACGAGCAGTACTTC. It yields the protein CASSQRGVGYEQYF.

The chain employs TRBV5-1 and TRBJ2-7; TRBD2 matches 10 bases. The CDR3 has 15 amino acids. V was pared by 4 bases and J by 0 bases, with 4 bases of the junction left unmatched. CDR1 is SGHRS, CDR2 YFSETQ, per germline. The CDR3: CASSTSGRASYEQYF. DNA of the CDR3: TGCGCCAGCAGCACGAGCGGGAGGGCCTCCTACGAGCAGTACTTC.

CDR3 protein: CASSSLPRHEQYF. Written as DNA, the CDR3 is TGTGCCAGCAGTTCTTTACCCAGGCACGAGCAGTACTTC. V and J are TRBV28 and TRBJ2-7; D unresolved. Trimming pared 4 bases from V and 5 bases from J, leaving 12 bases between. Germline CDR1 and CDR2: MDHEN and SYDVKM. The CDR3 runs 13 residues.

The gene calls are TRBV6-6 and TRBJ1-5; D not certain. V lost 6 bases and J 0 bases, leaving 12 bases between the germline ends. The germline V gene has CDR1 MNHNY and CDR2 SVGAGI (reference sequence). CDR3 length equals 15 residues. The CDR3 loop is CASSLTKYSNQPQHF. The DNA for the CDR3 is TGTGCCAGCAGCCTGACCAAATATAGCAATCAGCCCCAGCATTTT.

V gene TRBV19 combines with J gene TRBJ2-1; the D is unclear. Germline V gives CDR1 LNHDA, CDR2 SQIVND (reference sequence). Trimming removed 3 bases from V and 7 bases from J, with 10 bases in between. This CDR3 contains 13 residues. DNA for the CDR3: TGTGCCAGTAGTATGCTAGGTGGGAATGAGCAGTTCTTC. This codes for CASSMLGGNEQFF.

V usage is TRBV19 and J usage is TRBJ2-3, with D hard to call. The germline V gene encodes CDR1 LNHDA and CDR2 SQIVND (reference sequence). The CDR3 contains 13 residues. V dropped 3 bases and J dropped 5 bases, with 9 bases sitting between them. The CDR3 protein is CASSISHGDTQYF. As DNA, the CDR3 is TGTGCCAGTAGTATTTCTCACGGAGATACGCAGTATTTT.

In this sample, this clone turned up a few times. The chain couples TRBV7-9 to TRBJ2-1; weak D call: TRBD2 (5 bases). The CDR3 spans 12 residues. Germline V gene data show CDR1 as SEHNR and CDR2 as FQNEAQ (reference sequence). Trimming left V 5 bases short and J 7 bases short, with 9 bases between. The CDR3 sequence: CASSQTGNEQFF. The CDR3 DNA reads TGTGCCAGCAGCCAGACGGGGAATGAGCAGTTCTTC.

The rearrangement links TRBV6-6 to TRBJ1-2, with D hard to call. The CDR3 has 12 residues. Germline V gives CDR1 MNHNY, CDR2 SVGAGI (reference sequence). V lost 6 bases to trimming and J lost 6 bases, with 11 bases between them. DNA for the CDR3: TGTGCCAGCAGGGAGTCAATGGATGGCTACACCTTC. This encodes CASRESMDGYTF.

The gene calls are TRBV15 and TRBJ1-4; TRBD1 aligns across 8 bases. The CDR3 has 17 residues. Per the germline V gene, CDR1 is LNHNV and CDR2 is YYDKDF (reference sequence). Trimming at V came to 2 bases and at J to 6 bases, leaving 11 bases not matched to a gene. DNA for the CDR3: TGTGCCACCAGCAGACGGCGGACAGGGAGGGATGATGAAAAACTGTTTTTT. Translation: CATSRRRTGRDDEKLFF.

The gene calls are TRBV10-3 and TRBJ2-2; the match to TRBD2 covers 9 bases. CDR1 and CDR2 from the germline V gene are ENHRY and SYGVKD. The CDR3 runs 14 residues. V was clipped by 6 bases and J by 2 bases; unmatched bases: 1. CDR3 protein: CAIRTSGNTGELFF. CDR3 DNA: TGTGCCATCAGGACTAGCGGTAACACCGGGGAGCTGTTTTTT.

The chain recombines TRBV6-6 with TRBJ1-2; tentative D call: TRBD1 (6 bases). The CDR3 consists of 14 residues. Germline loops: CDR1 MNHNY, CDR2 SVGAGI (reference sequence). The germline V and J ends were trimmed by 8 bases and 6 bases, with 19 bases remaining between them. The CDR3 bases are TGTGCCAGCTGCACCGAGGGGGGGTTTCATGGCTACACCTTC. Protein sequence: CASCTEGGFHGYTF.

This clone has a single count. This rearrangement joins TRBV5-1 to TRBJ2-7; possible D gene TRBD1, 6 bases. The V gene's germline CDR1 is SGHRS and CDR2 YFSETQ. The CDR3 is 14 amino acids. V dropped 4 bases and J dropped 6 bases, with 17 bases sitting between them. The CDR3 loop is CASSVYRVGVEQYF. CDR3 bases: TGCGCCAGCAGCGTATACAGGGTAGGGGTCGAGCAGTACTTC.

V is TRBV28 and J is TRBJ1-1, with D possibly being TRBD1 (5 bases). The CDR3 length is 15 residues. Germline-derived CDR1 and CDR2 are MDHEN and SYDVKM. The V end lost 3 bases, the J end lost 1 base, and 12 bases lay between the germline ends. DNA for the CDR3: TGTGCCAGCAGTTTCAGGGCCCGGGGGAACACTGAAGCTTTCTTT. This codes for CASSFRARGNTEAFF.

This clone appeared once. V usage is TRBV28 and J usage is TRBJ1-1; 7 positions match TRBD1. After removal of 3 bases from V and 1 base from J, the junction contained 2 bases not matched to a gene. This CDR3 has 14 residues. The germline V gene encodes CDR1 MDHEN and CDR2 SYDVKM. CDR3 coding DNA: TGTGCCAGCAGTTTCAGGGGGGAGAACACTGAAGCTTTCTTT. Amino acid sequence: CASSFRGENTEAFF.

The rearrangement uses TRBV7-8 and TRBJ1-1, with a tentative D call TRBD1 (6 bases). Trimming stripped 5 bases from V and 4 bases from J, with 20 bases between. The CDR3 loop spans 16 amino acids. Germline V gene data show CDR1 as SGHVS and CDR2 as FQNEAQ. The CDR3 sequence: CASSRIYREGATEAFF. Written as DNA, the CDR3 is TGTGCCAGCAGCCGAATTTACAGGGAAGGGGCCACTGAAGCTTTCTTT.

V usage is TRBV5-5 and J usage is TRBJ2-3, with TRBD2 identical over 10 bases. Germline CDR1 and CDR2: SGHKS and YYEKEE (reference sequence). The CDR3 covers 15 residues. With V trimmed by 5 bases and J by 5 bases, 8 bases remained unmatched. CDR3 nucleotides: TGTGCCAGCAGAATGCTAGCGGGAGTGGTAGATACGCAGTATTTT. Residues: CASRMLAGVVDTQYF. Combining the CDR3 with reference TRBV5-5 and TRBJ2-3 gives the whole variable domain DAGVTQSPTHLIKTRGQQVTLRCSPISGHKSVSWYQQVLGQGPQFIFQYYEKEERGRGNFPDRFSARQFPNYSSELNVNALLLGDSALYLCASRMLAGVVDTQYFGPGTRLTVL.

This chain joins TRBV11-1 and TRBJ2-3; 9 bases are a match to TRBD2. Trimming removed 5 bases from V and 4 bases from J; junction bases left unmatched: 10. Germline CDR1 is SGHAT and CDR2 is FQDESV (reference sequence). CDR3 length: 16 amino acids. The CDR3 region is CASSQPPGLASDTQYF. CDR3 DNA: TGTGCCAGCAGCCAGCCCCCGGGACTAGCTTCAGATACGCAGTATTTT.

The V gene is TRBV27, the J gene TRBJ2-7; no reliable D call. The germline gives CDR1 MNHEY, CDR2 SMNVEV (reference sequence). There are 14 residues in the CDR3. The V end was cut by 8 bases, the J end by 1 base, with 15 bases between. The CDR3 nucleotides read TGTGCCAGCCGATCTAGGACGGCATCCTACGAGCAGTACTTC. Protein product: CASRSRTASYEQYF.

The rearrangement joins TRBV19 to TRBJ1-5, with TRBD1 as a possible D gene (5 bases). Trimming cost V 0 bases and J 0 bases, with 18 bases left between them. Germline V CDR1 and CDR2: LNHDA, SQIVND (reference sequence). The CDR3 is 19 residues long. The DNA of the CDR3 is TGTGCCAGTAGTATAGAAAATTCGCAGGGTTCGTATAGCAATCAGCCCCAGCATTTT. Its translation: CASSIENSQGSYSNQPQHF.

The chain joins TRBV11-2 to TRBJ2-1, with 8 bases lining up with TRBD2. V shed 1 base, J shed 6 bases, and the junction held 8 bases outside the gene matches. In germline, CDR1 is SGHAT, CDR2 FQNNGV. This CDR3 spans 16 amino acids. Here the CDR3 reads CASSLVSLLAANEQFF. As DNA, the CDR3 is TGTGCCAGCAGCTTAGTTTCTCTACTAGCGGCCAATGAGCAGTTCTTC.

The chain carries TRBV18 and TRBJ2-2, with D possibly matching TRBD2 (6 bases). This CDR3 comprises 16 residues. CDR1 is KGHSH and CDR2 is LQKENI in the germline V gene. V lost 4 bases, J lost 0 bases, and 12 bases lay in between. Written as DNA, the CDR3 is TGTGCCAGCTCACTTGTGGAGGGGCCGAACACCGGGGAGCTGTTTTTT. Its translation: CASSLVEGPNTGELFF.

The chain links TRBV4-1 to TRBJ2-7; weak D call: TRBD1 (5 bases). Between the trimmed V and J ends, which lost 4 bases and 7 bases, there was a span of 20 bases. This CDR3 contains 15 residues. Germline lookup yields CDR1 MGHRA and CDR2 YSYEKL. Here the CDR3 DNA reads TGCGCCAGCAGCCCGTCCGAGGCAGGGTCCAGGGAGCAGTACTTC. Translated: CASSPSEAGSREQYF.